This T cell receptor beta chain was retrieved from a study of CD8 T cells in Susac syndrome. The CDR3 sequence is 15 residues long. The V and J ends lost 8 bases and 3 bases, in that order; junction bases with no gene match: 10. Germline-derived CDR1 and CDR2 are SEHNR and FQNEAQ (reference sequence). Random hexamers were used to reverse transcribe an amount of roughly 0.45 to 1 ug RNA. TCRdb processed the immunoSEQ multiplex PCR reads anew with MiXCR; each CDR3 protein has one entry. Of about 130,000 distinct CDR3 sequences listed, about 94% are singletons. The clonotype was recovered from a human donor with multiple sclerosis. The genes are TRBV7-9 and TRBJ2-1, with 7 bases that match TRBD1. Sequencing used CD4+ T cells from PBMCs. The CDR3 region has the DNA TGTGCCAGCTACGAATTCGGGGACAGCTACAATGAGCAGTTCTTC. It codes for CASYEFGDSYNEQFF. The full variable domain, completed using reference TRBV7-9 and TRBJ2-1, is DTGVSQNPRHKITKRGQNVTFRCDPISEHNRLYWYRQTLGQGPEFLTYFQNEAQLEKSRLLSDRFSAERPKGSFSTLEIQRTEQGDSAMYLCASYEFGDSYNEQFFGPGTRLTVL.